This T cell receptor beta chain was sequenced during a study of T cell repertoires in cytomegalovirus infection. On the study more broadly: Indications came from public TCR beta signatures; they pointed to CMV infection and to a matching HLA type. Study outcomes and limitations: HLA-C-restricted CMV clonotypes gave the most frequent clonotype in two of eight donors.

TCRdb reanalysed the reads using MiXCR and keeps one entry per CDR3 protein. In the table there are some 440,000 distinct CDR3 sequences, approximately 31% of which are singletons. The CDR3 extends over 13 amino acids. Per the germline V gene, CDR1 is DFQATT and CDR2 is SNEGSKA (reference sequence). Trimming took off 6 bases at V and 7 bases at J, with 15 bases between the two ends. Points on this clonotype: Its antigen remains unidentified.

This chain connects TRBV20-1 to TRBJ2-2; perhaps TRBD1 as D (6 bases). The sequence derives from a human donor in good health (CMV status not recorded). Some clones in this sample may be carry-over from other donors' samples. The sequencing sample was made of PBMCs. The CDR3 DNA is TGCAGTGCACCCGGGACACTTGGCGGGGAGCTGTTTTTT. Protein: CSAPGTLGGELFF.